This TCR beta chain was found in a study of identical twins. Whole-study results and caveats: Weaker excess twin sharing was observed in beta out-of-frame sequences.

Trimming took 6 bases from V and 0 from J, leaving 16 bases between them. Per the germline V gene, CDR1 is MNHEY and CDR2 is SVGAGI. The CDR3 is 16 residues long. About this clonotype itself: Its antigen is unidentified.

TCRdb processed the 5' RACE reads anew with MiXCR; each CDR3 protein has one entry. The sample records some 1,600,000 distinct CDR3 sequences, around a third being singletons. The sequence was collected from a newborn girl in good health. Sequences were obtained from cord blood. The chain couples TRBV6-5 to TRBJ2-3; weak D call: TRBD2 (6 bases). CDR3: CASRLEGGPSTDTQYF. The CDR3 DNA follows: TGTGCCAGCAGGTTAGAAGGAGGGCCGAGCACAGATACGCAGTATTTT.